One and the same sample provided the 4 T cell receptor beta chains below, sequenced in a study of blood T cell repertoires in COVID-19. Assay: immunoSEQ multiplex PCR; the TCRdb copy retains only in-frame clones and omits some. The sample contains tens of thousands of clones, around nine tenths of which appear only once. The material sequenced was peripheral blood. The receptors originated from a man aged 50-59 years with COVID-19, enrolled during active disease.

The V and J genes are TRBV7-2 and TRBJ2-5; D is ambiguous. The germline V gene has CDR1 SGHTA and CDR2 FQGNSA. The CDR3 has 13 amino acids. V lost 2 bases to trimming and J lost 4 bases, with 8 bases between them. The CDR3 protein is CASSLTLRETQYF. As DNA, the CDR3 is TGTGCCAGCAGCTTAACGTTGCGAGAGACCCAGTACTTC.

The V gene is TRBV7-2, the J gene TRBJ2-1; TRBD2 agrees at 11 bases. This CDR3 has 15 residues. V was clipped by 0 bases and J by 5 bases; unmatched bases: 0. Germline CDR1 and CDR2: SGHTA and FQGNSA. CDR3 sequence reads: CASSLAGLADNEQFF. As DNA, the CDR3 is TGTGCCAGCAGCTTAGCGGGACTAGCGGACAATGAGCAGTTCTTC.

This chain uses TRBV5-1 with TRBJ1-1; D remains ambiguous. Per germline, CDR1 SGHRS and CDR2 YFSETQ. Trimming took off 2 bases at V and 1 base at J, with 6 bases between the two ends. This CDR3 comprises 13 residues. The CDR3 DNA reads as TGCGCCAGCAGCTTTCCAGAGAACACTGAAGCTTTCTTT. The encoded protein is CASSFPENTEAFF.

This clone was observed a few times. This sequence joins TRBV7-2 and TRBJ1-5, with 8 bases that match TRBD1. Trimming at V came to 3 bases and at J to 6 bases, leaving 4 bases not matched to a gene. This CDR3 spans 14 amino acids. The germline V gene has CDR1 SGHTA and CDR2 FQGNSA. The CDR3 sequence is CASSLDREVQPQHF. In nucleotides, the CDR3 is TGTGCCAGCAGCTTGGACAGGGAGGTTCAGCCCCAGCATTTT. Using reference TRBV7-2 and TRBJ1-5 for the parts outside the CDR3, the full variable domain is GAGVSQSPSNKVTEKGKDVELRCDPISGHTALYWYRQSLGQGLEFLIYFQGNSAPDKSGLPSDRFSAERTGGSVSTLTIQRTQQEDSAVYLCASSLDREVQPQHFGDGTRLSIL.